The rows below give T cell receptor beta chains drawn from one sample of a study of cytomegalovirus exposure and HLA in healthy donors. Data came from immunoSEQ multiplex PCR; TCRdb stores just in-frame clones and leaves some out. The repertoire includes about 240,000 clones, more than 75% of them detected once, and roughly 1.2% sits in the top ten. Material: PBMCs. All receptors come from a woman aged 30 to 39 in good health and CMV-seropositive. Both conserved end residues are part of each CDR3. A D gene is named only where the DNA matches it firmly. Part of the rows lack a size; the others show once, few, many or a class for expanded clones.

V gene	clone size	D gene	J gene	CDR3 protein	CDR3 DNA
TRBV5-1	NA	NA	TRBJ2-3	CASSRGQGTPSTDTQYF	TGCGCCAGCAGTCGAGGTCAGGGGACACCTAGCACAGATACGCAGTATTTT
TRBV6-1	NA	NA	TRBJ1-2	CASSDLEGTRYGYTF	TGTGCCAGCAGTGATCTGGAGGGGACCCGGTATGGCTACACCTTC
TRBV19	NA	NA	TRBJ1-4	CASSIERNEKLFF	TGTGCCAGTAGTATTGAGAGAAATGAAAAACTGTTTTTT
TRBV27	NA	NA	TRBJ2-1	CASTPEGAQHLNEQFF	TGTGCCAGCACCCCGGAGGGGGCCCAACACCTCAATGAGCAGTTCTTC
TRBV30	few	NA	TRBJ1-2	CAWSNGGSQGYTF	TGTGCCTGGAGTAACGGGGGATCTCAGGGCTACACCTTC
TRBV28	few	NA	TRBJ1-2	CASSDSNYGYTF	TGTGCCAGCAGTGACAGTAACTATGGCTACACCTTC
TRBV13	NA	NA	TRBJ2-5	CASSRPDLITQETQYF	TGTGCCAGCAGTCGTCCGGACTTAATTACGCAAGAGACCCAGTACTTC
TRBV9	few	NA	TRBJ2-7	CASSVASSYEQYF	TGTGCCAGCAGCGTGGCCAGCTCCTACGAGCAGTACTTC
TRBV4-1	NA	TRBD1	TRBJ1-2	CASSQFRDRIQRDYGYTF	TGCGCCAGCAGCCAATTCCGGGACAGAATCCAACGGGACTATGGCTACACCTTC
TRBV4-1	NA	NA	TRBJ1-5	CASSQIGAQPQHF	TGCGCCAGCAGCCAAATAGGGGCCCAGCCCCAGCATTTT
TRBV10-3	NA	NA	TRBJ2-1	CAISARREQAYNEQFF	TGTGCCATCAGCGCTCGACGGGAACAAGCCTACAATGAGCAGTTCTTC
TRBV5-1	NA	TRBD2	TRBJ2-1	CASSWRTSGSGEQFF	TGCGCCAGCAGCTGGAGGACTAGCGGGAGCGGTGAGCAGTTCTTC
TRBV6-4	NA	TRBD2	TRBJ2-7	CASSEGSGSSYEQYF	TGTGCCAGCAGTGAGGGAAGCGGGAGCTCCTACGAGCAGTACTTC
TRBV6-5	once	TRBD2	TRBJ2-1	CASRTSGEQFF	TGTGCCAGCAGGACTAGCGGGGAGCAGTTCTTC
TRBV5-6	NA	NA	TRBJ2-7	CASSNTAEQYF	TGTGCCAGCAGCAACACAGCCGAGCAGTACTTC
TRBV2	NA	NA	TRBJ2-4	CASMGSGSKNIQYF	TGTGCCAGCATGGGTAGCGGAAGCAAAAACATTCAGTACTTC
TRBV7-3	NA	NA	TRBJ2-3	CASSLSVTDTQYF	TGTGCCAGCAGTCTGAGTGTCACAGATACGCAGTATTTT
TRBV29-1	NA	TRBD2	TRBJ2-3	CSVPPGGATDTQYF	TGCAGCGTTCCCCCGGGGGGAGCCACAGATACGCAGTATTTT
TRBV2	NA	TRBD1	TRBJ2-5	CASSGQGRETQYF	TGTGCCAGCAGTGGACAGGGGAGGGAGACCCAGTACTTC
TRBV5-1	NA	TRBD1	TRBJ2-2	CASSLQGTNTGELFF	TGCGCCAGCAGCTTACAGGGGACGAACACCGGGGAGCTGTTTTTT
TRBV5-1	NA	NA	TRBJ2-7	CASSPSVGVAYEQYF	TGCGCCAGCAGTCCGTCGGTCGGGGTCGCTTACGAGCAGTACTTC
TRBV18	NA	NA	TRBJ1-5	CASSPPTGSPNQPQHF	TGTGCCAGCTCACCACCGACAGGATCCCCCAATCAGCCCCAGCATTTT
TRBV28	NA	TRBD2	TRBJ2-7	CASSLGRENYEQYF	TGTGCCAGCAGTTTGGGGCGGGAGAACTACGAGCAGTACTTC
TRBV6-7	NA	NA	TRBJ2-2	CASSLSTSRRRNTGELFF	TGTGCCAGCAGCCTTTCCACGTCGCGCCGAAGGAACACCGGGGAGCTGTTTTTT
TRBV10-2	NA	NA	TRBJ2-2	CASTTGNTGELFF	TGCGCCAGCACGACAGGGAACACCGGGGAGCTGTTTTTT
TRBV20-1	NA	NA	TRBJ2-7	CSARLAYEQYF	TGCAGTGCGAGACTGGCTTACGAGCAGTACTTC
TRBV28	NA	TRBD2	TRBJ2-2	CASRVPLAGAGELFF	TGTGCCAGCAGGGTCCCACTAGCGGGAGCCGGGGAGCTGTTTTTT
TRBV6-1	once	NA	TRBJ1-2	CASRPSSGGGYTF	TGTGCCAGCAGGCCTAGCTCGGGGGGTGGCTACACCTTC
TRBV5-1	NA	NA	TRBJ1-2	CASSFAPSGNYGYTF	TGCGCCAGCAGCTTCGCCCCCTCAGGGAACTATGGCTACACCTTC
TRBV9	NA	TRBD2	TRBJ2-3	CASSAQFGLAVTDTQYF	TGTGCCAGCAGCGCTCAATTCGGACTAGCGGTCACAGATACGCAGTATTTT
TRBV6-5	NA	NA	TRBJ2-7	CASKLVGQSSYEQYF	TGTGCCAGCAAGTTGGTGGGCCAGAGCTCCTACGAGCAGTACTTC
TRBV6-5	NA	NA	TRBJ1-2	CASRGDRDYGYTF	TGTGCCAGCAGAGGAGACAGAGACTATGGCTACACCTTC
TRBV6-6	NA	NA	TRBJ2-7	CASSYGLSYEQYF	TGTGCCAGCAGTTACGGACTCTCCTACGAGCAGTACTTC
TRBV27	once	NA	TRBJ2-1	CASSPQGHNEQFF	TGTGCCAGCAGCCCGCAGGGTCACAATGAGCAGTTCTTC
TRBV5-1	NA	TRBD1	TRBJ1-1	CASSPGGQAAFEAFF	TGCGCCAGCAGCCCCGGGGGACAGGCAGCTTTCGAAGCTTTCTTT
TRBV7-9	few	NA	TRBJ2-3	CASSRTGQSSTDTQYF	TGTGCCAGCAGCCGCACAGGACAGTCTAGCACAGATACGCAGTATTTT
TRBV19	NA	NA	TRBJ1-3	CASSPPTPSSGNTIYF	TGTGCCAGTAGTCCGCCGACACCGTCCTCTGGAAACACCATATATTTT
TRBV7-9	NA	NA	TRBJ1-1	CASSFSLDTEAFF	TGTGCCAGCAGCTTTAGTCTGGACACTGAAGCTTTCTTT